The sequence of this TCR beta chain was determined in a study of STAT5B mutations in CD4+ large granular lymphocyte leukemia. Whole-study findings and limits: No patients shared main leukemic clonotypes, though roughly 25% appeared at low frequency elsewhere. 8/27 top patient clones versus 2/35 control clones were TRBV06-family.

CDR3 size: 14 residues. The V gene's germline CDR1 is MRHNA and CDR2 SNTAGT. V lost 3 bases to trimming and J lost 1 base, with 6 bases between them. Details on this clone: What it binds is not known.

The assay was run at survey level. The protocol was immunoSEQ multiplex PCR, while the TCRdb copy is restricted to in-frame clones and leaves out a portion. The sample shows 30,000 to 40,000 clones, about nine tenths of them seen only once. The chain employs TRBV6-4 and TRBJ2-2; D not resolved. The material sequenced was CD4+ T cells from blood buffy coats. This receptor was identified in a human donor in good health. Here the CDR3 reads CASSEQENTGELFF. CDR3 coding DNA: TGTGCCAGCAGTGAGCAGGAGAACACCGGGGAGCTGTTTTTT.